This passage covers 24 T cell receptor beta chains from one sample sequenced in a study of T cell repertoires in cytomegalovirus infection. TCRdb ran MiXCR on the reads and lists one entry per CDR3 protein. The data contain some 500,000 distinct CDR3 sequences, over 35% of them singletons. These TCRs' antigens remain unknown. Sequencing was performed on cultured PBMCs, taken from culture after CMV antigen stimulation. Source of these receptors: a human donor in good health (CMV status not recorded). Some clones in this sample may be carry-over from other donors' samples.

This chain uses TRBV4-1 with TRBJ2-6; 7 bases agree with TRBD1. J gave up 1 base and V 1 base, and 10 bases lay outside the gene matches. CDR1 and CDR2 from the germline V gene are MGHRA and YSYEKL. This CDR3 comprises 19 residues. CDR3 in DNA: TGCGCCAGCAGCCAAGGATCGGGACAGCTCCTTTCTGGGGCCAACGTCCTGACTTTC. Translating gives CASSQGSGQLLSGANVLTF.

The table lists this clonotype with a few counts. This chain uses TRBV20-1 with TRBJ2-3; D gene ambiguous. Germline loops: CDR1 DFQATT, CDR2 SNEGSKA (reference sequence). The CDR3 has 14 residues. V was clipped by 0 bases and J by 4 bases, with 11 bases between them. The DNA of the CDR3 is TGCAGTGCTAGAGAGCGATGGGCAGCAGATACGCAGTATTTT. This translates into CSARERWAADTQYF.

Only one count was recorded for this clonotype. V and J are TRBV5-1 and TRBJ2-5; D is unclear. The CDR3 is 16 amino acids. Trimming left V 0 bases short and J 2 bases short, with 14 bases between. The V gene's germline CDR1 is SGHRS and CDR2 YFSETQ. In nucleotides, the CDR3 is TGCGCCAGCAGCTTGGTGGGCGGAACCCATCAAGAGACCCAGTACTTC. This gives the protein CASSLVGGTHQETQYF.

The J gene is TRBJ2-3, the V gene TRBV5-6; 7 bases are shared with TRBD2. Germline CDR1 reads SGHDT; CDR2 reads YYEEEE. The CDR3 is made up of 16 amino acids. The trim removed 3 bases at V and 0 bases at J, leaving 7 bases unmatched. The CDR3 spells CASSSKLASSTDTQYF. In nucleotides, the CDR3 is TGTGCCAGCAGCTCAAAACTAGCGAGTAGCACAGATACGCAGTATTTT.

The chain is built from TRBV5-1 and TRBJ2-3; 9 bases are shared with TRBD2. CDR3 length: 19 residues. V shed 0 bases, J shed 1 base, and the junction held 12 bases outside the gene matches. CDR1 and CDR2 (germline): SGHRS, YFSETQ. The CDR3 nucleotides are TGCGCCAGCAGCTTGGCCGCGAGCGGGGGGACGCCGCGCACAGATACGCAGTATTTT. This encodes CASSLAASGGTPRTDTQYF. Supplemented by reference TRBV5-1 and TRBJ2-3, the full variable domain reads KAGVTQTPRYLIKTRGQQVTLSCSPISGHRSVSWYQQTPGQGLQFLFEYFSETQRNKGNFPGRFSGRQFSNSRSEMNVSTLELGDSALYLCASSLAASGGTPRTDTQYFGPGTRLTVL.

The chain has TRBV4-3 and TRBJ1-2, with TRBD1 matching 9 bases. Trimming removed 1 base from V and 3 bases from J; junction bases left unmatched: 6. Germline assignment: CDR1 LGHNA and CDR2 YSLEER. CDR3 length equals 16 residues. In DNA, the CDR3 is TGCGCCAGCAGCCAAGGGGACAGGGTCCTTCACTATGGCTACACCTTC. It translates to CASSQGDRVLHYGYTF.

This clonotype has at least ten counts. The chain joins TRBV7-2 to TRBJ1-6; D may be TRBD1 (6 bases). Trimming pared 3 bases from V and 7 bases from J, leaving 13 bases between. There are 15 residues in the CDR3. Germline loops: CDR1 SGHTA, CDR2 FQGNSA. The CDR3 nucleotides are TGTGCCAGCAGCTTTTCCAACAGGGACAATTCACCCCTCCACTTT. As protein: CASSFSNRDNSPLHF.

This chain uses TRBV7-6 with TRBJ2-1, with D hard to call. Germline-derived CDR1 and CDR2 are SGHVS and FNYEAQ. Trimming pared 2 bases from V and 9 bases from J, leaving 14 bases between. The CDR3 consists of 14 residues. CDR3 coding DNA: TGTGCCAGCAGCTTATTGCCTCCTTCCGGTGAGCAGTTCTTC. It codes for CASSLLPPSGEQFF.

The rearrangement joins TRBV19 to TRBJ2-1; 10 positions agree with TRBD1. The trim removed 9 bases at V and 8 bases at J, leaving 10 bases unmatched. Germline V gene data show CDR1 as LNHDA and CDR2 as SQIVND (reference sequence). The CDR3 runs 14 residues. Written as DNA, the CDR3 is TGTGCCAGCCGGGACAGGGGTTCCTTCGATGAGCAGTTCTTC. Translating gives CASRDRGSFDEQFF.

This clonotype was found once. V is TRBV20-1 and J is TRBJ1-2; maybe TRBD1 (5 bases). Trimming removed 3 bases at V and 2 bases at J, with 16 bases between. CDR3 length: 15 amino acids. Germline CDR1 is DFQATT and CDR2 is SNEGSKA (reference sequence). CDR3 bases: TGCAGTGCTAGGGATAGGACACTGGGCAACTATGGCTACACCTTC. It yields the protein CSARDRTLGNYGYTF.

The chain joins TRBV6-1 to TRBJ2-7; D possibly uses TRBD1 or TRBD2 (5 bases each). The V and J ends lost 4 bases and 3 bases respectively, with 13 bases between them. The V gene's germline CDR1 is MNHNS and CDR2 SASEGT. The CDR3 contains 14 residues. CDR3: CASSVLTGGYEQYF. Here the CDR3 DNA reads TGTGCCAGCAGTGTTTTAACAGGAGGCTACGAGCAGTACTTC.

This chain links TRBV9 with TRBJ2-2, with 12 nucleotides matching TRBD2. Germline-derived CDR1 and CDR2 are SGDLS and YYNGEE. J gave up 5 bases and V 0 bases, and 8 bases lay outside the gene matches. This CDR3 comprises 18 residues. The DNA of the CDR3 is TGTGCCAGCAGCGTAGATAGACTAGCGGGAGCCGAGACCGGGGAGCTGTTTTTT. Translating gives CASSVDRLAGAETGELFF.

This clonotype was observed a handful of times. V usage is TRBV6-2 or TRBV6-3 and J usage is TRBJ2-7; D remains ambiguous. With 3 bases removed from V and 7 bases from J, the gap between germline ends came to 10 bases. Germline CDR1 MNHEY, CDR2 SVGEGT. The CDR3 has 12 residues. The CDR3 DNA is TGTGCCAGCAGTTATGGTCGTCAAGAGCAGTACTTC. As protein: CASSYGRQEQYF.

This clonotype appeared a few times. The gene calls are TRBV6-2 or TRBV6-3 and TRBJ2-1, with 13 bases that match TRBD2. The trim removed 4 bases at V and 0 bases at J, leaving 9 bases unmatched. This CDR3 contains 19 residues. Looked up from germline, CDR1 is MNHEY and CDR2 is SVGEGT. The CDR3 protein is CASSSLRLAGGSSYNEQFF. The CDR3 coding sequence is TGTGCCAGCAGTTCCCTCAGACTAGCGGGGGGTAGCTCCTACAATGAGCAGTTCTTC.

This clonotype turned up a few times. The chain links TRBV27 to TRBJ2-1; 8 bases are shared with TRBD1. CDR1 is MNHEY, CDR2 SMNVEV, per germline (reference sequence). The CDR3 runs 14 residues. After removal of 6 bases from V and 3 bases from J, the junction contained 4 bases not matched to a gene. This CDR3 is CASRQGVVYNEQFF. Here the CDR3 DNA reads TGTGCCAGCAGACAGGGGGTGGTCTACAATGAGCAGTTCTTC.

DNA for the CDR3: TGTGCCAGCTCACCTAACACAGTCACGATGGGTGGCTACACCTTC. It codes for CASSPNTVTMGGYTF. The chain is built from TRBV18 and TRBJ1-2, with unresolved D. Trimming removed 3 bases from V and 7 bases from J, with 18 bases in between. This CDR3 is built from 15 residues. Germline assignment: CDR1 KGHSH and CDR2 LQKENI.

This clonotype turned up a few times. The rearrangement uses TRBV7-9 and TRBJ2-1, with 8 bases aligning to TRBD1. Germline values: CDR1 SEHNR, CDR2 FQNEAQ (reference sequence). CDR3 length: 15 residues. V shed 5 bases, J shed 4 bases, and the junction held 7 bases outside the gene matches. DNA of the CDR3: TGTGCCAGCAGCCCACCGGGACAGGTTTACAATGAGCAGTTCTTC. The encoded protein is CASSPPGQVYNEQFF. The full variable domain, its missing parts supplied by reference TRBV7-9 and TRBJ2-1, is DTGVSQNPRHKITKRGQNVTFRCDPISEHNRLYWYRQTLGQGPEFLTYFQNEAQLEKSRLLSDRFSAERPKGSFSTLEIQRTEQGDSAMYLCASSPPGQVYNEQFFGPGTRLTVL.

The DNA of the CDR3 is TGCAGTGCTACCGGGGGGACTTACTACGAGCAGTACTTC. Protein sequence: CSATGGTYYEQYF. The chain links TRBV20-1 to TRBJ2-7; TRBD2 agrees at 7 bases. The CDR3 is 13 amino acids. With 4 bases clipped from V and 3 bases from J, the junction kept 6 bases outside the gene matches. Germline V CDR1 and CDR2: DFQATT, SNEGSKA (reference sequence).

This chain links TRBV4-2 with TRBJ1-6, with D unresolved. V was shortened by 4 bases and J by 3 bases, with 7 bases between the two germline ends. The CDR3 runs to 14 residues. The germline CDR1 and CDR2 sequences are LGHNA and YNFKEQ. CDR3 amino acids: CASSPSDYNSPLHF. DNA of the CDR3: TGTGCCAGCAGCCCCAGTGACTATAATTCACCCCTCCACTTT.

There are a few counts of this clonotype. The V and J genes are TRBV7-2 and TRBJ1-5; possibly TRBD1 for D (5 bases). The length of the CDR3 is 15 residues. Trimming pared 5 bases from V and 5 bases from J, leaving 16 bases between. Per the germline V gene, CDR1 is SGHTA and CDR2 is FQGNSA. DNA for the CDR3: TGTGCCAGCAGCCCCACCGGGGACTTTTATCAGCCCCAGCATTTT. It specifies CASSPTGDFYQPQHF.

The chain combines TRBV4-1 with TRBJ1-6, with a weak D call TRBD1 (5 bases). The length of the CDR3 is 16 residues. The V end lost 0 bases, the J end lost 7 bases, and 13 bases lay between the germline ends. CDR1 and CDR2 (germline): MGHRA, YSYEKL. The CDR3 loop is CASSQDRPGDNSPLHF. DNA of the CDR3: TGCGCCAGCAGCCAAGATCGACCGGGGGACAATTCACCCCTCCACTTT.

This clonotype was picked up one time. The rearrangement links TRBV28 to TRBJ2-5; 11 bases match TRBD2. The CDR3 is 15 amino acids. From germline, CDR1 is MDHEN and CDR2 SYDVKM. V was pared by 6 bases and J by 4 bases, with 7 bases of the junction left unmatched. The CDR3 DNA is TGTGCCAGCAGGGCCTTAGCGGGGGGGCGAGAGACCCAGTACTTC. Its translation is CASRALAGGRETQYF.

The J gene is TRBJ2-5, the V gene TRBV5-3, with a tentative D call TRBD2 (6 bases). Being an ORF, TRBV5-3 has a function that is uncertain. V dropped 8 bases and J dropped 1 base, with 18 bases sitting between them. This CDR3 has 15 amino acids. CDR3 protein: CASSDARGSQETQYF. As DNA, the CDR3 is TGTGCCAGCAGCGATGCCCGGGGGAGCCAAGAGACCCAGTACTTC.

This chain uses TRBV6-2 or TRBV6-3 with TRBJ2-4; D is unclear. Trimming cost V 7 bases and J 5 bases, with 12 bases left between them. The germline V gene has CDR1 MNHEY and CDR2 SVGEGT. CDR3 length equals 13 residues. The CDR3 loop is CASKQFQENIQYF. CDR3 DNA sequence: TGTGCCAGCAAGCAGTTTCAGGAAAACATTCAGTACTTC.